This TCR beta chain was found in a study of ipilimumab plus nivolumab after autologous stem cell transplantation. The repertoire was sequenced with immunoSEQ multiplex PCR; TCRdb's copy has only in-frame clones and lacks some. The sample shows 12,000 or so clones, 60% to 80% of them seen only once. CDR1 is KGHSH, CDR2 LQKENI, per germline. Trimming cost V 6 bases and J 5 bases; bases outside gene matches: 7. The CDR3 runs 14 residues. The receptor was derived from a male donor with diffuse large B-cell lymphoma. The rearrangement links TRBV18 to TRBJ2-1; TRBD1 matches 7 bases. The material was PBMCs, obtained in a trial of ipilimumab plus nivolumab as post-transplant consolidation. The CDR3 region is CASSGKGADNEQFF. CDR3 coding DNA: TGTGCCAGCTCCGGGAAGGGGGCGGACAATGAGCAGTTCTTC.